Listed below are T cell receptor beta chains from one sample, sequenced in a study of blood T cell repertoires in COVID-19. Using immunoSEQ multiplex PCR, the repertoire was profiled, and TCRdb retains in-frame clones only, with some absent. This table holds some 66,000 clones, about 80% found once. Material: peripheral blood. These receptors were collected from a man aged 55-75 years with acute or convalescent COVID-19. CDR3s include the opening cysteine and the closing phenylalanine or tryptophan. The order of the fields is J gene, D gene, clone size, V gene, CDR3 DNA, CDR3 protein. D genes are given only for firm matches. The listing skips clone size in some rows; elsewhere it reads once, few, many or a size class.

J gene: TRBJ2-7
D gene: TRBD1
clone size: -
V gene: TRBV6-1
CDR3 DNA: TGTGCCAGCAGTGAACCCTCCAGGGGGTACGAGCAGTACTTC
CDR3 protein: CASSEPSRGYEQYF

J gene: TRBJ2-5
D gene: TRBD2
clone size: -
V gene: TRBV13
CDR3 DNA: TGTGCCAGCAGCCGCTCCCAGCGGGGGGGCTTAGAGACCCAGTACTTC
CDR3 protein: CASSRSQRGGLETQYF

J gene: TRBJ2-2
D gene: TRBD1
clone size: -
V gene: TRBV2
CDR3 DNA: TGTGCCAGCCGTGGGACAGGGCGGACCGGGGAGCTGTTTTTT
CDR3 protein: CASRGTGRTGELFF

J gene: TRBJ2-1
D gene: -
clone size: few
V gene: TRBV19
CDR3 DNA: TGTGCCAGTAGTACCGGAAGGGGCAATGAGCAGTTCTTC
CDR3 protein: CASSTGRGNEQFF

J gene: TRBJ2-3
D gene: -
clone size: -
V gene: TRBV7-2
CDR3 DNA: TGTGCCAGCACCCAGCCCCAGCGCGGAGCGGATACGCAGTATTTT
CDR3 protein: CASTQPQRGADTQYF

J gene: TRBJ1-2
D gene: -
clone size: few
V gene: TRBV6-2/TRBV6-3
CDR3 DNA: TGTGCCAGCAGTTACGAACGGAACTATGGCTACACCTTC
CDR3 protein: CASSYERNYGYTF

J gene: TRBJ2-5
D gene: -
clone size: -
V gene: TRBV6-5
CDR3 DNA: TGTGCCAGCAGTACCCGAGGAGCCCAGTACTTC
CDR3 protein: CASSTRGAQYF

J gene: TRBJ2-2
D gene: -
clone size: -
V gene: TRBV4-3
CDR3 DNA: TGCGCCAGCAGCCAAGACAGGGCCGGCACCGGGGAGCTGTTTTTT
CDR3 protein: CASSQDRAGTGELFF

J gene: TRBJ1-6
D gene: TRBD1
clone size: -
V gene: TRBV5-4
CDR3 DNA: TGTGCCAGCAGCGGGACAGGGGATTCACCCCTCCACTTT
CDR3 protein: CASSGTGDSPLHF

J gene: TRBJ2-5
D gene: TRBD2
clone size: -
V gene: TRBV6-4
CDR3 DNA: TGTGCCAGCAGGCCCCCGAGCGGGGGGCACCAAGAGACCCAGTACTTC
CDR3 protein: CASRPPSGGHQETQYF

J gene: TRBJ1-5
D gene: -
clone size: -
V gene: TRBV18
CDR3 DNA: TGTGCCAGCTCACCAGGGGGCGGCCAGCCCCAGCATTTT
CDR3 protein: CASSPGGGQPQHF

J gene: TRBJ1-1
D gene: TRBD1
clone size: -
V gene: TRBV2
CDR3 DNA: TGTGCCAGCAGTGAAGTGGGACAGGGATATACTGAAGCTTTCTTT
CDR3 protein: CASSEVGQGYTEAFF

J gene: TRBJ1-5
D gene: -
clone size: -
V gene: TRBV6-1
CDR3 DNA: TGTGCCAGCAGTGAAGCTCGGAACAGGGGCAATCAGCCCCAGCATTTT
CDR3 protein: CASSEARNRGNQPQHF

J gene: TRBJ1-4
D gene: -
clone size: few
V gene: TRBV11-2
CDR3 DNA: TGTGCCAGCAGCCCCAGCCCCGAGGCTTCCGGGGATGAAAAACTGTTTTTT
CDR3 protein: CASSPSPEASGDEKLFF

J gene: TRBJ2-7
D gene: -
clone size: -
V gene: TRBV20-1
CDR3 DNA: TGCAGTGCAACAAGTTCCTACGAGCAGTACTTC
CDR3 protein: CSATSSYEQYF

J gene: TRBJ2-2
D gene: TRBD2
clone size: -
V gene: TRBV7-9
CDR3 DNA: TGTGCCAGCAGCCCAGAGCCCCAACTAGCGGGAAACACCGGGGAGCTGTTTTTT
CDR3 protein: CASSPEPQLAGNTGELFF

J gene: TRBJ1-1
D gene: -
clone size: -
V gene: TRBV19
CDR3 DNA: TGTGCCAGTAGCCCACCGGAGCAATTGGGGAGCACTGAAGCTTTCTTT
CDR3 protein: CASSPPEQLGSTEAFF

J gene: TRBJ1-5
D gene: -
clone size: -
V gene: TRBV19
CDR3 DNA: TGTGCCAGTAGTTTGCACAGGGCCGCAATCCCCGAGCATTTT
CDR3 protein: CASSLHRAAIPEHF

J gene: TRBJ1-6
D gene: -
clone size: -
V gene: TRBV6-5
CDR3 DNA: TGTGCCAGCACTAGCCTTCGTTCACCCCTCCACTTT
CDR3 protein: CASTSLRSPLHF

J gene: TRBJ2-3
D gene: TRBD1
clone size: -
V gene: TRBV6-4
CDR3 DNA: TGTGCCAGCAGTGAGCTCAGGGGGAGCACAGATACGCAGTATTTT
CDR3 protein: CASSELRGSTDTQYF

J gene: TRBJ1-4
D gene: -
clone size: -
V gene: TRBV7-2
CDR3 DNA: TGTGCCAGCAGCTTAGCGATTTCTTTTACGGGGGATGAAAAACTGTTTTTT
CDR3 protein: CASSLAISFTGDEKLFF

J gene: TRBJ1-1
D gene: -
clone size: -
V gene: TRBV4-3
CDR3 DNA: TGCGCCAGCAGCCAAGGACTGGACACTGAAGCTTTCTTT
CDR3 protein: CASSQGLDTEAFF

J gene: TRBJ2-2
D gene: -
clone size: -
V gene: TRBV9
CDR3 DNA: TGTGCCAGCAGCGCGGCGGACAACCCGAACACCGGGGAGCTGTTTTTT
CDR3 protein: CASSAADNPNTGELFF

J gene: TRBJ2-5
D gene: TRBD2
clone size: -
V gene: TRBV4-2
CDR3 DNA: TGTGCCAGCAGCCGGACTAGCGGGGGGGGAGAAGAGACCCAGTACTTC
CDR3 protein: CASSRTSGGGEETQYF

J gene: TRBJ2-5
D gene: -
clone size: few
V gene: TRBV2
CDR3 DNA: TGTGCCAGCAGACTTACAGGGTTCCAAGAGACCCAGTACTTC
CDR3 protein: CASRLTGFQETQYF

J gene: TRBJ2-7
D gene: -
clone size: once
V gene: TRBV19
CDR3 DNA: TGTGCCAGTCGAAGGACAGGGAGGGAGGAGCAGTACTTC
CDR3 protein: CASRRTGREEQYF

J gene: TRBJ1-2
D gene: TRBD1
clone size: -
V gene: TRBV5-6
CDR3 DNA: TGTGCCAGCACCTTGGATATGGCCCGGGACAGCCTCGGTGGCTACACCTTC
CDR3 protein: CASTLDMARDSLGGYTF

J gene: TRBJ1-2
D gene: TRBD1
clone size: few
V gene: TRBV28
CDR3 DNA: TGTGCCAGCAGTGGGACCGGGACAGGGGGAGGCTACACCTTC
CDR3 protein: CASSGTGTGGGYTF

J gene: TRBJ2-5
D gene: TRBD2
clone size: -
V gene: TRBV10-2
CDR3 DNA: TGCGCCAGCAGGACTAGCGGGGCGGAGACCCAGTACTTC
CDR3 protein: CASRTSGAETQYF

J gene: TRBJ2-5
D gene: TRBD2
clone size: few
V gene: TRBV11-2
CDR3 DNA: TGTGCCAGCAGCTTAGGGGTAGCGGGGGACCAAGAGACCCAGTACTTC
CDR3 protein: CASSLGVAGDQETQYF

J gene: TRBJ1-6
D gene: -
clone size: once
V gene: TRBV7-9
CDR3 DNA: TGTGCCAGCAGCTCACAGGGAACCGGGTCACCCCTCCACTTT
CDR3 protein: CASSSQGTGSPLHF

J gene: TRBJ2-5
D gene: TRBD1
clone size: -
V gene: TRBV6-5
CDR3 DNA: TGTGCCAGCAGTTACAAACAGGGGGCCGGAGAGACCCAGTACTTC
CDR3 protein: CASSYKQGAGETQYF

J gene: TRBJ1-6
D gene: -
clone size: -
V gene: TRBV5-4
CDR3 DNA: TGTGCCAGCAGCTTGGAGGGCGGGCTTGGGAATTCACCCCTCCACTTT
CDR3 protein: CASSLEGGLGNSPLHF

J gene: TRBJ2-1
D gene: -
clone size: -
V gene: TRBV5-1
CDR3 DNA: TGCGCCAGCAGGAGGGTAAACAATGAGCAGTTCTTC
CDR3 protein: CASRRVNNEQFF

J gene: TRBJ1-5
D gene: -
clone size: few
V gene: TRBV5-6
CDR3 DNA: TGTGCCAGCAGCATAGGTGGGGTGAGGGATCAGCCCCAGCATTTT
CDR3 protein: CASSIGGVRDQPQHF

J gene: TRBJ1-5
D gene: -
clone size: -
V gene: TRBV30
CDR3 DNA: TGTGCCTGGAGTGTTGAGGATCGTCAGCCCCAGCATTTT
CDR3 protein: CAWSVEDRQPQHF

J gene: TRBJ1-2
D gene: -
clone size: -
V gene: TRBV5-1
CDR3 DNA: TGCGCCAGCAGCTTGACCGGAGACTTCTATGGCTACACCTTC
CDR3 protein: CASSLTGDFYGYTF

J gene: TRBJ1-1
D gene: -
clone size: -
V gene: TRBV5-3
CDR3 DNA: TGTGCCAGAAGCTTGGCCGGGGTGAACACTGAAGCTTTCTTT
CDR3 protein: CARSLAGVNTEAFF

J gene: TRBJ2-2
D gene: -
clone size: -
V gene: TRBV4-2
CDR3 DNA: TGTGCCAGCAGCCAAGATTTCCGGGTCCCCCCCGGGGAGCTGTTTTTT
CDR3 protein: CASSQDFRVPPGELFF

J gene: TRBJ2-5
D gene: TRBD1
clone size: -
V gene: TRBV24-1
CDR3 DNA: TGTGCCACCAGTGGACAGGGGGGTACAGGGACCCAGTACTTC
CDR3 protein: CATSGQGGTGTQYF

J gene: TRBJ1-5
D gene: -
clone size: few
V gene: TRBV5-1
CDR3 DNA: TGCGCCAGCAGCCCGATGCCGATGGGGGCCTCTAGCAATCAGCCCCAGCATTTT
CDR3 protein: CASSPMPMGASSNQPQHF

J gene: TRBJ2-5
D gene: TRBD1
clone size: -
V gene: TRBV2
CDR3 DNA: TGTGCCAGCAGTGCCCTTAGGGGGCACGAGACCCAGTACTTC
CDR3 protein: CASSALRGHETQYF

J gene: TRBJ2-2
D gene: TRBD1
clone size: -
V gene: TRBV19
CDR3 DNA: TGTGCCAGTAGTATAGACCGGACAGGCACCGGGGAGCTGTTTTTT
CDR3 protein: CASSIDRTGTGELFF

J gene: TRBJ1-5
D gene: -
clone size: -
V gene: TRBV19
CDR3 DNA: TGTGCCAGTAGTATAGGCGCGGGCAATCAGCCCCAGCATTTT
CDR3 protein: CASSIGAGNQPQHF

J gene: TRBJ2-2
D gene: -
clone size: once
V gene: TRBV4-1
CDR3 DNA: TGCGCCAGCAGCCAAGACGGAGGGCAGACCACCGGGGAGCTGTTTTTT
CDR3 protein: CASSQDGGQTTGELFF

J gene: TRBJ1-3
D gene: -
clone size: -
V gene: TRBV7-6
CDR3 DNA: TGTGCCAGCAGCCTAGAGGGTACGGGACAATTCTCTGGAAACACCATATATTTT
CDR3 protein: CASSLEGTGQFSGNTIYF

J gene: TRBJ1-1
D gene: -
clone size: few
V gene: TRBV7-2
CDR3 DNA: TGTGCCAGCAGCTTAGCACCAGGCCCCCTGACTGAAGCTTTCTTT
CDR3 protein: CASSLAPGPLTEAFF

J gene: TRBJ2-5
D gene: TRBD1
clone size: -
V gene: TRBV19
CDR3 DNA: TGTGCCAGTAAAAGAACCGGGACAGGGTCGGATGAGACCCAGTACTTC
CDR3 protein: CASKRTGTGSDETQYF

J gene: TRBJ1-1
D gene: -
clone size: -
V gene: TRBV3-1/TRBV3-2
CDR3 DNA: TGTGCCAGCAGCCAAGTCGGCGGCTACACTGAAGCTTTCTTT
CDR3 protein: CASSQVGGYTEAFF

J gene: TRBJ1-6
D gene: TRBD1
clone size: -
V gene: TRBV5-6
CDR3 DNA: TGTGCCAGCAGCTTGAGGGGGCGGAGATTTTCACCCCTCCACTTT
CDR3 protein: CASSLRGRRFSPLHF